The 15 T cell receptor beta chains below were found in one sample sequenced in a study of Graves' ophthalmopathy and Graves' hyperthyroidism. RNA transcripts yielded amplified TCR beta CDR3 regions. RT-PCR was first run with HTBI primers, then multiplex PCR in a second round. Each CDR3 protein is one row after TCRdb ran MiXCR on the multiplex PCR reads. This sample has 660,000 or so distinct CDR3 sequences, with 35% to 45% found just once. Sequenced material: peripheral blood. The receptors originated from an adult man with Graves' ophthalmopathy.

The table lists this clonotype with a few counts. The chain employs TRBV7-7 and TRBJ2-5, with a possible D match to TRBD1 (6 bases). Germline values: CDR1 SSHAT, CDR2 FNYEAQ (reference sequence). V dropped 0 bases and J dropped 5 bases, with 10 bases sitting between them. The CDR3 has 14 residues. CDR3 sequence reads: CASSLAQGFETQYF. CDR3 nucleotide sequence: TGTGCCAGCAGCTTAGCACAGGGATTCGAGACCCAGTACTTC. Full variable domain (missing parts from reference TRBV7-7 and TRBJ2-5): GAGVSQSPRYKVTKRGQDVTLRCDPISSHATLYWYQQALGQGPEFLTYFNYEAQPDKSGLPSDRFSAERPEGSISTLTIQRTEQRDSAMYRCASSLAQGFETQYFGPGTRLLVL.

This clonotype was picked up a small number of times. V and J are TRBV5-8 and TRBJ2-2, with D tentatively TRBD2 (6 bases). This CDR3 comprises 14 residues. From germline, CDR1 is SGHTS and CDR2 YDEGEE. The germline V and J ends were trimmed by 1 base and 4 bases, with 8 bases remaining between them. Here the CDR3 reads CASSLPTSTGELFF. The CDR3 coding sequence is TGTGCCAGCAGCTTGCCGACTAGCACCGGGGAGCTGTTTTTT.

This clonotype was counted ten times or more. The chain employs TRBV7-2 and TRBJ1-4; no firm D call. The germline CDR1 and CDR2 sequences are SGHTA and FQGNSA. Trimming shortened V by 5 bases and J by 3 bases, and 13 bases separated the two germline ends. This CDR3 is 15 amino acids long. The CDR3 region is CASSRAEGSNEKLFF. DNA for the CDR3: TGTGCCAGCAGCCGAGCCGAGGGTTCTAATGAAAAACTGTTTTTT.

This clonotype has ten or more counts. V is TRBV15 and J is TRBJ1-5; no reliable D call. Germline values: CDR1 LNHNV, CDR2 YYDKDF (reference sequence). V lost 3 bases, J lost 6 bases, and 12 bases lay in between. The CDR3 contains 14 residues. This CDR3 reads CATSRQRVSQPQHF. The CDR3 nucleotides read TGTGCCACCAGCAGGCAAAGGGTGAGTCAGCCCCAGCATTTT.

This clonotype was observed many times. The chain recombines TRBV5-4 with TRBJ1-1, with D tentatively TRBD1 (5 bases). Germline loops: CDR1 SGHNT, CDR2 YYREEE (reference sequence). The CDR3 length is 13 residues. V gave up 4 bases and J gave up 4 bases, with 11 bases separating them. DNA of the CDR3: TGTGCCAGCAGCAATTACGGGGGCACTGAAGCTTTCTTT. It translates to CASSNYGGTEAFF.

This clonotype was observed many times. This rearrangement joins TRBV7-9 to TRBJ2-7; D possibly corresponds to TRBD1 (5 bases). This CDR3 has 12 amino acids. CDR1 SEHNR and CDR2 FQNEAQ come from the germline V gene (reference sequence). V lost 1 base and J 5 bases, leaving 6 bases between the germline ends. CDR3 residues: CASSLETDEQYF. In DNA form, the CDR3 reads TGTGCCAGCAGCTTAGAGACAGACGAGCAGTACTTC.

This chain uses TRBV19 with TRBJ1-1, with D perhaps TRBD1 (6 bases). The CDR3 spans 15 residues. The V end lost 4 bases, the J end lost 5 bases, and 17 bases lay between the germline ends. Per the germline V gene, CDR1 is LNHDA and CDR2 is SQIVND (reference sequence). The CDR3: CASSTMDRLGTEAFF. The CDR3 DNA reads as TGTGCCAGTAGTACCATGGACAGACTGGGAACTGAAGCTTTCTTT.

The chain employs TRBV7-2 and TRBJ1-2; D perhaps matches TRBD1 (6 bases). The germline V and J ends were trimmed by 8 bases and 8 bases, with 24 bases remaining between them. Germline V lookup: CDR1 SGHTA, CDR2 FQGNSA. The CDR3 runs to 15 residues. The CDR3 DNA sequence: TGTGCCAGCTCACCAGAGACACAGGGTTTGCGGGGCTACACCTTC. Its protein is CASSPETQGLRGYTF.

This clonotype turned up a few times. The rearrangement joins TRBV12-3 or TRBV12-4 to TRBJ1-2; 8 positions match TRBD1. This CDR3 comprises 17 residues. V was pared by 3 bases and J by 4 bases, with 13 bases of the junction left unmatched. The CDR3 DNA reads as TGTGCCAGCAGTTTCAGCAGGGGGCGCGGGAATATCTATGGCTACACCTTC. This gives the protein CASSFSRGRGNIYGYTF.

V usage is TRBV12-5 and J usage is TRBJ2-7, with 9 bases that match TRBD2. The CDR3 extends over 19 amino acids. Germline-derived CDR1 and CDR2 are LGHNT and FRNRAP. The CDR3 reads CASSPLFGSGSATSYEQYF. The CDR3 DNA reads TGTGCCAGCAGCCCGCTTTTTGGTAGCGGGAGCGCTACTTCCTACGAGCAGTACTTC.

This clonotype appeared a few times. A read error may explain this, as a much larger clone is one base away. This chain links TRBV2 with TRBJ1-1; no reliable D call. The germline V gene encodes CDR1 SNHLY and CDR2 FYNNEI. The CDR3 is made up of 14 amino acids. CDR3 sequence: CASSETVLNAEAFF. The CDR3 region has the DNA TGTGCCAGCAGTGAAACGGTCCTGAACGCTGAAGCTTTCTTT.

As to this clonotype: One base away lies a much larger clone, so this may be a sequencing read error. The chain joins TRBV4-3 to TRBJ2-7; 7 bases line up with TRBD1. The CDR3 sequence is 14 residues long. Per germline, CDR1 LGHNA and CDR2 YSLEER. Trimming took 1 base from V and 5 from J; bases not matched to a gene: 5. CDR3 bases: TGCGCCAGCAGCCAAGTGGGACAGAGCGACGAGCAGTACTTC. Its protein product is CASSQVGQSDEQYF.

This chain uses TRBV2 with TRBJ2-7, with 12 bases lining up with TRBD2. Germline CDR1 SNHLY, CDR2 FYNNEI. The CDR3 runs 16 residues. J lost 4 bases, V lost 4 bases, and 8 bases had no gene match. For the CDR3, the DNA is TGTGCCAGCAGTGTCCCCTCTAGCGGGGGGGCTTACGAGCAGTACTTC. Residues: CASSVPSSGGAYEQYF.

As for this clonotype: A junction end diverges from the germline sequence, so it may reflect a read error. The V gene is TRBV7-8, the J gene TRBJ1-1; D unresolved. This CDR3 region has 12 residues. Germline-derived CDR1 and CDR2 are SGHVS and FQNEAQ. CDR3 residues: CASTRLNTEALF. The CDR3 region has the DNA TGTGCCAGCACCCGATTGAACACTGAAGCTCTCTTT.

This chain links TRBV29-1 with TRBJ2-6; TRBD1 aligns across 11 bases. This CDR3 is built from 16 residues. With V trimmed by 8 bases and J by 0 bases, 6 bases remained unmatched. The V gene's germline CDR1 is SQVTM and CDR2 ANQGSEA. The CDR3, as DNA: TGCAGCTTGGAAGGGACAGGGGGCTCTGGGGCCAACGTCCTGACTTTC. It yields the protein CSLEGTGGSGANVLTF.